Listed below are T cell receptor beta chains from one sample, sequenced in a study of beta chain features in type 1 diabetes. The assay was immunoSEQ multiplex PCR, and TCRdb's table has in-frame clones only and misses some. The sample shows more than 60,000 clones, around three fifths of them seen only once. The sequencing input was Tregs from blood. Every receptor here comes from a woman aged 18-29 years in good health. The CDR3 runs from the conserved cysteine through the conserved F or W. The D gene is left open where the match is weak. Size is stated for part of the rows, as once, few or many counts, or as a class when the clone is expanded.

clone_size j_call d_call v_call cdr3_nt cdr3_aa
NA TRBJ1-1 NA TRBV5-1 TGCGCCAGCAGCTCCCAGGGAGGAGGAACTGAAGCTTTCTTT CASSSQGGGTEAFF
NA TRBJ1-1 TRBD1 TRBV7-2 TGTGCCAGCAGACAAGACAGGGGGAAGTTCACTGAAGCTTTCTTT CASRQDRGKFTEAFF
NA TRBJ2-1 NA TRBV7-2 TGTGCCAGCAGCCAACCAGGGTTTAAGCAGTTCTTC CASSQPGFKQFF
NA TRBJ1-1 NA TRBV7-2 TGTGCCAGCAGCTTTAGGGGATCGGCCGAAGCTTTCTTT CASSFRGSAEAFF
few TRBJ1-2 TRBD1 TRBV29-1 TGCAGCGCCACCGGACAGGGCCCGGGGGGCTACACCTTC CSATGQGPGGYTF
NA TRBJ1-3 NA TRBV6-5 TGTGCCAGCACTCGGGGGTGGTCTGGAAACACCATATATTTT CASTRGWSGNTIYF
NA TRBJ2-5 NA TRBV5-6 TGTGCCAGCAGCACGGCACAGGCCCTAGGGCAGACCCAGTACTTC CASSTAQALGQTQYF
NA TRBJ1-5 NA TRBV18 TGTGCCAGCTCACCAGGGCTCGGTACTCAGCCCCAGCATTTT CASSPGLGTQPQHF
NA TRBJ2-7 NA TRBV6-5 TGTGCCAGCAGTTACATGACAGGATCCTACGAGCAGTACTTC CASSYMTGSYEQYF
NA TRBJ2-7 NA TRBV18 TGTGCCAGCTCACCACTAGCCTCCAGGGTCGACGAGCAGTACTTC CASSPLASRVDEQYF
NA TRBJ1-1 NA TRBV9 TGTGCCAGCAGCGTAGTGGCGAACACTGAAGCTTTCTTT CASSVVANTEAFF
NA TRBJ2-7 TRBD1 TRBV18 TGTGCCAGCTCACCACAGAGGGGACAGGGGTACGAGCAGTACTTC CASSPQRGQGYEQYF
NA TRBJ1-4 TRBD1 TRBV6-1 TGTGCCAGCACCGCCGGGACAGCCGGTGAAAAACTGTTTTTT CASTAGTAGEKLFF
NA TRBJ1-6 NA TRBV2 TGTGCCAGCAGTGAACAGGGACTGAACCGGTCACCCCTCCACTTT CASSEQGLNRSPLHF
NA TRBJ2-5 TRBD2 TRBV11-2 TGTGCCAGCAGCTTAGAATTTCTAGCGGGGGGTAGAGAGACCCAGTACTTC CASSLEFLAGGRETQYF
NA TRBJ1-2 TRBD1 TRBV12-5 TGTGCTAGTGAACGCCAGGTGGGGACAGGGAACTATGGCTACACCTTC CASERQVGTGNYGYTF
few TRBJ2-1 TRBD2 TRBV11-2 TGTGCCAGCAGCTTAGAAGGGGGACTAGTTAATGAGCAGTTCTTC CASSLEGGLVNEQFF
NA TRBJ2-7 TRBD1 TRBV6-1 TGTGCCAGCAGCGGGACAGGGAACTCCTACGAGCAGTACTTC CASSGTGNSYEQYF
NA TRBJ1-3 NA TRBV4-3 TGCGCCAGCAGCCAAGGGGCGGGAAACACCATATATTTT CASSQGAGNTIYF
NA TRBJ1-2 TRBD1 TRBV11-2 TGTGCCAGCAGCCCCGGACAGGGGGCCTATGGCTACACCTTC CASSPGQGAYGYTF
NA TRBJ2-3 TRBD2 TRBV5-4 TGTGCCAGCAGCTTGGAACTAGCGGGGGGGACAGATACGCAGTATTTT CASSLELAGGTDTQYF
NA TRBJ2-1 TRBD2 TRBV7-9 TGTGCCAGCAGCTTAGGACTAGCGGGAGGTAGGTCCTACAATGAGCAGTTCTTC CASSLGLAGGRSYNEQFF
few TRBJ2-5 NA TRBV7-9 TGTGCCAGCAGCTTAGGAGGGGGACAAGAGACCCAGTACTTC CASSLGGGQETQYF